This T cell receptor beta chain was sequenced in a study of cytotoxic CD8 clonotypes in ibrutinib-treated CLL. Study information: It was after a median approximately twelve months of treatment, range 6 to 36, that response samples were taken. General observations from the study: Measured clonality at baseline was greater than in age-matched healthy donors and tracked with circulating CD8+ T-cell counts. Clonality increased at ibrutinib response, then returned toward baseline at progression.

Generated by immunoSEQ multiplex PCR, the TCRdb table keeps only in-frame clones and is missing some. The data show about 130,000 clones, over 75% seen once. A word on this clone: Its matching antigen is unknown.

The TCR beta libraries used 2 to 2.5 micrograms of genomic DNA that came from cryopreserved PBMCs. The material sequenced was PBMCs, taken after 24 months of ibrutinib treatment. The origin of this receptor is a human donor with chronic lymphocytic leukemia.

The CDR3 DNA is TGTGCCTGGAGTGTCCAGGGGGGGGACGAGCAGTACTTC. Amino acid sequence: CAWSVQGGDEQYF. The gene calls are TRBV30 and TRBJ2-7; either TRBD1 or TRBD2 may supply D (7 bases each). Germline V gene lookup returns CDR1 GTSNPN and CDR2 SVGIG (reference sequence). The CDR3 contains 13 residues. The V gene lost 0 bases and the J gene lost 5 bases, with 11 bases spanning the gap.